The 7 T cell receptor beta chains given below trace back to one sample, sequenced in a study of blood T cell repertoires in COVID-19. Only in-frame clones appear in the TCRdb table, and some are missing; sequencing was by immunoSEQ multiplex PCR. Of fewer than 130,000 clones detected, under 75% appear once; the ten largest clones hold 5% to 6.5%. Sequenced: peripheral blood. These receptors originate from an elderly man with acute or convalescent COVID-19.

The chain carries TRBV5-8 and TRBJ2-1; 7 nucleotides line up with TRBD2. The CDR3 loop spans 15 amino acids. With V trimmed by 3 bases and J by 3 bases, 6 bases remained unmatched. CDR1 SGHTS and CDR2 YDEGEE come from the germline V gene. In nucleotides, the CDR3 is TGTGCCAGCAGCTCGCGGGAGTCCGACTACAATGAGCAGTTCTTC. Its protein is CASSSRESDYNEQFF.

CDR3 amino acids: CASGADNEQFF. The CDR3 DNA reads as TGTGCCAGCGGGGCGGACAATGAGCAGTTCTTC. The genes are TRBV6-5 and TRBJ2-1; D is possibly TRBD1 (5 bases). Looked up from germline, CDR1 is MNHEY and CDR2 is SVGAGI. The CDR3 covers 11 residues. Trimming shortened V by 8 bases and J by 5 bases, and 7 bases separated the two germline ends.

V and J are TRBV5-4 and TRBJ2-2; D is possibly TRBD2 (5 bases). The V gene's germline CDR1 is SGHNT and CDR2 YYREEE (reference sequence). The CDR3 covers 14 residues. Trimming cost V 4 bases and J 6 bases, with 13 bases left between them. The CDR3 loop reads CASSGLQRPGELFF. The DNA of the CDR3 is TGTGCCAGCAGCGGACTTCAAAGGCCCGGGGAGCTGTTTTTT.

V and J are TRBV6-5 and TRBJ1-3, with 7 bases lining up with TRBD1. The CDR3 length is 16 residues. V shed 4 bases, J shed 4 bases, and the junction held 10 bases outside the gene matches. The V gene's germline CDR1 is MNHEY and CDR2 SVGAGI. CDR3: CASSLRTGYYGNTIYF. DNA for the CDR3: TGTGCCAGCAGTTTGCGGACAGGCTATTACGGAAACACCATATATTTT.

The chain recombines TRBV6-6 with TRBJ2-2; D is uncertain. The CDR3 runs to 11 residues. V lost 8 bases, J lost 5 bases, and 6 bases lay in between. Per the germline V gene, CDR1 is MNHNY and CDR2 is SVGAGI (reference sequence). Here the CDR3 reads CASLRTGELFF. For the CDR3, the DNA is TGTGCCAGCCTTAGAACCGGGGAGCTGTTTTTT.

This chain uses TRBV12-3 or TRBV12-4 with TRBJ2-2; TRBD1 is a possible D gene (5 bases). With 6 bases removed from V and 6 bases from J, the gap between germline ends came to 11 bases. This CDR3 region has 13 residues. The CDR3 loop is CASSHDRSGELFF. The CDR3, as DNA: TGTGCCAGCAGCCATGACAGATCCGGGGAGCTGTTTTTT.

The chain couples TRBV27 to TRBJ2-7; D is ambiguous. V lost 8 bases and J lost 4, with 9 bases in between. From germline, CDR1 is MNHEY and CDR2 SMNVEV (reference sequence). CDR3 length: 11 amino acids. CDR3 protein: CASGHKYEQYF. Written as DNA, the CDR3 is TGTGCCAGCGGCCACAAGTACGAGCAGTACTTC.